A single TCR beta chain is shown here with its context. At least ten counts were recorded for this clonotype. The antigen it recognizes is unknown. It has no much larger one-base neighbor in the sample; base qualities were not kept. The data are from a study of spatial heterogeneity in lung cancer (dated by TCRdb to about 2019). Broadly, across the study: The donors were 65 to 90 patients from the lung TRACERx cohort who had early-stage, untreated non-small cell lung cancer. Follow-up PBMC samples were sequenced whenever available, and the median time to follow-up was approximately two years after resection. Beta-chain transcripts were consistently detected in greater numbers than alpha-chain transcripts, which likely reflected higher beta-chain transcript abundance. In the raw uncorrected reads, each unique combination of TCR and UMI appeared on average more than ten times. In non-small cell lung cancer, the study made a quantitative comparison of TCR alpha and beta repertoires among multiple tumor regions, matched nontumor lung and blood. Nonsynonymous mutation counts, determined by whole-exome sequencing of tumor tissue, were related to features of the TCR repertoire. Both alpha and beta chains were TCR-sequenced in 220 or so tumor regions, approximately 64 matched nontumor lung samples and some 56 PBMC samples obtained at surgery.

Here is what the overall study found, with its caveats: Comparisons of baseline and follow-up blood repertoires included only 14 patients. Ubiquitous expanded tumor TCRs showed up in blood more often at tumor resection than at routine follow-up. Additional single-cell paired TCR alpha and beta sequencing was considered necessary to confirm, at a functional level, the hypothesis that regional TCRs recognize regional mutations.

The library was made by 5' RACE. Reads for this sample came from a NextSeq 500. In the TCR library protocol, a unique molecular identifier was attached to each TCR cDNA molecule so that PCR and sequencing errors could be corrected. In the authors' own workflow: TCR identification, UMI-based error correction and CDR3 extraction were performed with Decombinator tools. TCRs above a frequency of 2 per 1,000, corresponding to the top 1% of the tumor frequency distribution, were defined as expanded. Each repertoire was subsampled 100 times to 5,000 TCRs, after which Renyi diversity was computed with the R vegan package. To build CDR3 similarity networks, amino acid triplet string-kernel similarity was used, and CDR3s were connected when their pairwise similarity was above 0.82. In TCRdb, the public reads were trimmed at Q25 with fastp and aligned with MiXCR, with productive beta chains retained. One record per CDR3 amino acid sequence lists the most common genes and DNA. The V and J calls were not made by the authors but by TCRdb's processing. This sample has about 16,000 distinct CDR3 sequences in its table, and approximately 6.8% of those were observed once. The biggest ten clones account for 25% of the sample.

In light of the paper, this sample's time point label describes: blood at routine non-recurrence follow-up after resection. TCR sequencing used whole RNA extracted from tumor and nontumor lung tissue, or from cryopreserved PBMC samples, without cell sorting. Only patients for whom sufficient RNA was available from at least two tumor regions were selected for TCR sequencing. V is pared back by 3 bases and J by 5 bases, with 11 bases lying between the germline termini. Including cysteine and phenylalanine, the CDR3 has 13 amino acids. The read is trimmed to its CDR3 DNA, 39 bases read in frame from base 1. CDR1 and CDR2 (DFQATT, SNEGSKA) derive from the germline V gene (reference sequence).

The clonotype comes from a male donor with early-stage non-small cell lung cancer. Sequenced here: PBMCs, sampled at follow-up. The chain is made from TRBV20-1 and TRBJ1-5; TRBD1 might be the D gene, on 5 matching bases. At the DNA level, the sequence is TGCAGTGCTAGGCCCCCGGGGGATCAGCCCCAGCATTTT. It encodes CSARPPGDQPQHF.